The clone carrying this TCR beta chain came up many times. The antigen remains undetermined. These data come from a study of T-cell reconstitution after alpha-beta-depleted transplantation in children. Regarding the study as a whole: Surviving recipient T cells and thymic progenitors produced the high day-60 TCRbeta diversity seen in some patients. Two months or so post-transplant, alpha-beta T cells reportedly derived from several hundred expanded graft clones. Most T-cell counts and diversity one year after the transplant came from T cells that were newly produced.

Molecular barcoding with unique molecular identifiers was used for the TCRbeta library. TCRdb independently ran MiXCR on the PCR reads; one entry per CDR3 protein. The data hold 330,000 or so distinct CDR3 sequences, with 10% observed a single time. V dropped 2 bases and J dropped 0; count of bases not matched to a gene: 11. Germline V lookup: CDR1 MNHEY, CDR2 SVGAGI. The CDR3 has 18 amino acids. The rearrangement uses TRBV6-5 and TRBJ1-1, with 8 bases identical to TRBD1. Material: PBMCs, obtained before TCRalphabeta/CD19-depleted stem cell transplant. The sequence was obtained from a boy under two years old with acute myeloid leukemia, due to receive a stem cell transplant. Here the CDR3 reads CASSYRTWTGPLNTEAFF. CDR3 nucleotides: TGTGCCAGCAGTTACCGAACCTGGACAGGGCCGCTGAACACTGAAGCTTTCTTT.